What follows are 6 T cell receptor beta chains derived from one specimen sequenced in a study of blood T cell repertoires in COVID-19. Libraries were prepared by immunoSEQ multiplex PCR; TCRdb keeps only in-frame clonotypes and omits some of them. Among about 63,000 clones, about 91% were seen once, and the ten largest hold approximately 4.2%. Sequencing was done on a sample of peripheral blood. The source is a man aged 50-59 years with active COVID-19.

This clone was seen just once. This sequence joins TRBV5-4 and TRBJ2-2; maybe TRBD2 (5 bases). Looked up from germline, CDR1 is SGHNT and CDR2 is YYREEE (reference sequence). V dropped 6 bases and J dropped 6 bases, with 15 bases sitting between them. The CDR3 contains 14 residues. CDR3: CASTTARGSGELFF. The CDR3 DNA reads as TGTGCCAGCACCACCGCCCGGGGTTCCGGGGAGCTGTTTTTT.

This sequence joins TRBV11-3 and TRBJ2-1; 9 bases line up with TRBD1. In germline, CDR1 is SGHNT, CDR2 YENEEA. With V trimmed by 4 bases and J by 9 bases, 10 bases remained unmatched. The CDR3 runs 15 residues. The CDR3 sequence: CASSSSGTGLGEQFF. Written as DNA, the CDR3 is TGTGCCAGCAGCTCATCCGGGACAGGGCTTGGTGAGCAGTTCTTC.

This chain joins TRBV28 and TRBJ2-7; TRBD2 matches 7 bases. This CDR3 has 18 residues. Germline V gene data show CDR1 as MDHEN and CDR2 as SYDVKM. After removal of 5 bases from V and 2 bases from J, the junction contained 18 bases not matched to a gene. The CDR3 nucleotides read TGTGCCAGCAGTCCAGGACTGAGCGGGGCGGGGGTTCCCTACGAGCAGTACTTC. It specifies CASSPGLSGAGVPYEQYF.

The chain employs TRBV2 and TRBJ2-5; TRBD2 matches at 9 bases. The CDR3 contains 16 residues. CDR1 is SNHLY, CDR2 FYNNEI, per germline. Trimming removed 6 bases from V and 0 bases from J; junction bases left unmatched: 8. The chain's CDR3 is CASSQAGGLNQETQYF. The CDR3 nucleotides read TGTGCCAGCAGCCAAGCGGGAGGCCTAAACCAAGAGACCCAGTACTTC.

The V and J genes are TRBV19 and TRBJ1-1; TRBD1 might be the D (5 bases). Trimming pared 4 bases from V and 3 bases from J, leaving 12 bases between. The CDR3 loop spans 14 amino acids. CDR1 is LNHDA, CDR2 SQIVND, per germline (reference sequence). CDR3 sequence: CASSTRGGDTEAFF. The CDR3 nucleotides read TGTGCCAGTAGTACAAGGGGAGGGGACACTGAAGCTTTCTTT.

This clone showed up just once. This chain uses TRBV9 with TRBJ2-3, with a tentative D call TRBD2 (6 bases). V was pared by 4 bases and J by 5 bases, with 14 bases between. CDR1 is SGDLS and CDR2 is YYNGEE in the germline V gene. The CDR3 contains 14 residues. In DNA, the CDR3 is TGTGCCAGCAGCCCGGGGCGGGATATAGATACGCAGTATTTT. Translated: CASSPGRDIDTQYF.